These 4 T cell receptor beta chains were sequenced from one sample in a study of T cell repertoires in aging, cancer and after chemotherapy. Amplification of TCR beta used genomic DNA extracted from peripheral blood. Multiplex touch-down PCR with TRB-A/B primers amplified rearranged V-D-J TRB sequences. TCRdb analysed the multiplex PCR reads with MiXCR anew, one entry per CDR3 protein. This table holds 8,500 to 10,000 distinct CDR3 sequences, around a third found once. What was sequenced was blood. The origin of the receptors is a human donor in good health. The donor label of this sample is uncertain.

The chain employs TRBV7-9 and TRBJ2-7, with D perhaps given as TRBD1 or TRBD2 (6 bases each). There are 14 residues in the CDR3. V was trimmed by 1 base and J by 2 bases, leaving 9 bases between them. Germline V gene sequence: CDR1 SEHNR, CDR2 FQNEAQ (reference sequence). CDR3 residues: CASSLGGGPYEQYF. The CDR3 region has the DNA TGTGCCAGCAGCTTAGGAGGGGGGCCCTACGAGCAGTACTTC.

V and J are TRBV29-1 and TRBJ1-1; TRBD1 is a possible D gene (5 bases). Trimming stripped 7 bases from V and 5 bases from J, with 20 bases between. The CDR3 loop spans 14 amino acids. Looked up from germline, CDR1 is SQVTM and CDR2 is ANQGSEA. CDR3 in amino acids: CSALLPERGTEAFF. The CDR3 DNA reads TGCAGCGCCCTATTGCCGGAGAGGGGAACTGAAGCTTTCTTT.

The genes are TRBV5-5 and TRBJ2-4; TRBD1 aligns across 9 bases. Germline-derived CDR1 and CDR2 are SGHKS and YYEKEE (reference sequence). The CDR3 extends over 16 amino acids. The V segment lost 3 bases and the J segment 4 bases; nucleotides outside the gene matches: 8. The CDR3 spells CASSSGTGNAKNIQYF. The CDR3 DNA is TGTGCCAGCAGCTCGGGGACAGGGAACGCGAAAAACATTCAGTACTTC.

The chain has TRBV5-5 and TRBJ2-7, with D unresolved. Germline CDR1 is SGHKS and CDR2 is YYEKEE (reference sequence). V shed 2 bases and J shed 0 bases, with 12 bases lying between them. CDR3 length: 15 amino acids. CDR3 loop: CASSLGPHPSYEQYF. The CDR3 DNA reads TGTGCCAGCAGCTTAGGTCCTCACCCCTCCTACGAGCAGTACTTC.